This T cell receptor beta chain was sequenced in a study of response to subunit inactivated influenza vaccine. A few counts support this clonotype. TCRdb itself ran the RT-PCR reads through MiXCR, one entry per CDR3 protein. The sample consists of around 570,000 distinct CDR3 sequences, about 11% of them appearing once. Trimming pared 2 bases from V and 0 bases from J, leaving 9 bases between. Germline-derived CDR1 and CDR2 are SGHRS and YFSETQ. The CDR3 extends over 16 amino acids. This sample was shared with a second study, whose subject was T cells expressing NK-cell markers. That study reports: UMIs were included in TCR beta cDNA generated by 5'RACE template switching. Most of the eight sequenced donors tested HCMV-seropositive; one tested seronegative. Of the CD8+ T cells in roughly 6 donors, about 1.0-7.0% belonged to dominant NKG2C+ clonotypes. Whether expanded NKG2C-expressing T cell clones recognize HCMV is unknown.

The TCR was taken from a man aged 45-65 years who received an inactivated influenza vaccine. The chain carries TRBV5-1 and TRBJ2-6; no clear D gene. Sequencing was performed on PBMCs from blood, taken on the day of vaccination. In nucleotides, the CDR3 is TGCGCCAGCAGCTTCACAGCTAGCTCTGGGGCCAACGTCCTGACTTTC. Amino acids: CASSFTASSGANVLTF.